A selection of T cell receptor beta chains follows, all from one sample in a study of PD-1 blockade in classical Hodgkin lymphoma. Clones were read by immunoSEQ multiplex PCR, and TCRdb kept only the in-frame ones, dropping some. Of 32,000 or so clones in the sample, around nine tenths were seen once. The material was CD4+ T cells from blood, obtained before the fourth cycle of nivolumab. Receptors were obtained from a human donor with classical Hodgkin lymphoma. Both conserved end residues are part of each CDR3. A D gene is named only where the DNA matches it firmly. Only part of the rows carry a size: once, few, many, or a class if the clone is expanded.

J gene | V gene | D gene | clone size | CDR3 DNA | CDR3 protein
TRBJ1-2 | TRBV2 | - | - | TGTGCCAGCATGGGTACCGGGGCCAGCTATGGCTACACCTTC | CASMGTGASYGYTF
TRBJ2-7 | TRBV7-9 | - | - | TGTGCCAGCAGCTTAGTGTTGACAGATACCTACGAGCAGTACTTC | CASSLVLTDTYEQYF
TRBJ2-1 | TRBV28 | - | - | TGTGCCAGCAGTCTACGCTACCGGGGCCGAAGGGGCTTCTACAATGAGCAGTTCTTC | CASSLRYRGRRGFYNEQFF
TRBJ1-1 | TRBV19 | TRBD1 | few | TGTGCCAGTACCCCTACAAGCTCGACAGGGTACACTGAAGCTTTCTTT | CASTPTSSTGYTEAFF
TRBJ1-5 | TRBV27 | - | - | TGTGCCAGCAGAACCAATGGGGGAATGAGCAATCAGCCCCAGCATTTT | CASRTNGGMSNQPQHF
TRBJ2-1 | TRBV27 | TRBD2 | - | TGTGCCAGCAGGAGACTAGCGGGAGGGCCTAGGTGGCAGTTCTTC | CASRRLAGGPRWQFF
TRBJ2-3 | TRBV5-1 | - | - | TGCGCCAGCAGCATTGGGAGAGATACGCAGTATTTT | CASSIGRDTQYF
TRBJ2-2 | TRBV30 | TRBD1 | - | TGTGCCTGGATAGCCGGGACAGGGTTTATTGCCGGGGAGCTGTTTTTT | CAWIAGTGFIAGELFF
TRBJ2-7 | TRBV7-3 | TRBD2 | - | TGTGCCAGCAGCTCGACTAGCGGGAGCCTCCGGGAGCAGTACTTC | CASSSTSGSLREQYF
TRBJ2-5 | TRBV28 | - | - | TGTGCCAGCAGTGGCGGAGGGCCCCAGGAGACCCAGTACTTC | CASSGGGPQETQYF
TRBJ1-3 | TRBV7-9 | TRBD1 | few | TGTGCCAGCAGCTCTTTGGGACAGGGCCCTGGAAACACCATATATTTT | CASSSLGQGPGNTIYF
TRBJ2-4 | TRBV5-4 | - | - | TGTGCCAGCAGCTCGTACTTAGCCAAAAACATTCAGTACTTC | CASSSYLAKNIQYF
TRBJ2-7 | TRBV19 | - | - | TGTGCCAGTAGTGCGGCAGGAGGAGGCTACGAGCAGTACTTC | CASSAAGGGYEQYF
TRBJ2-5 | TRBV4-1 | - | - | TGCGCCAGCAGCCAAGAGCGAACAGGGCAGATCCAAGAGACCCAGTACTTC | CASSQERTGQIQETQYF
TRBJ1-1 | TRBV6-5 | - | - | TGTGCCAGCAGTTACCCCGGGGAGATCACTGAAGCTTTCTTT | CASSYPGEITEAFF
TRBJ2-5 | TRBV2 | - | - | TGTGCCAGGACAGGTGGGGAAGAGACCCAGTACTTC | CARTGGEETQYF
TRBJ1-4 | TRBV21-1 | - | - | TGTGCCAGCAGCAAAGTCGGGCTCGGTAGATCTAATGAAAAACTGTTTTTT | CASSKVGLGRSNEKLFF
TRBJ2-3 | TRBV7-2 | - | - | TGTGCCAGCAGCTTTTCCGGCAGGGCCGGCACAGATACGCAGTATTTT | CASSFSGRAGTDTQYF
TRBJ2-2 | TRBV18 | - | - | TGTGCCAGCTCGCCGGGGGCCGGAAAGGGAGTTGGGGAGCTGTTTTTT | CASSPGAGKGVGELFF
TRBJ2-3 | TRBV16 | - | - | TGTGCCAGCAGCCCACGCCCTTTGGCGGGAGATACGCAGTATTTT | CASSPRPLAGDTQYF
TRBJ2-7 | TRBV18 | TRBD1 | - | TGTGCCAGCTCGGAGTATATAACGGGACAGGGTCCATTGTACGAGCAGTACTTC | CASSEYITGQGPLYEQYF
TRBJ1-2 | TRBV14 | - | - | TGTGCCAGCAGCCAAACGGACATCTATGGCTACACCTTC | CASSQTDIYGYTF
TRBJ2-7 | TRBV11-1 | TRBD1 | - | TGTGCCAGCAGCGCGGAAGGACAGGGTACCTACGAGCAGTACTTC | CASSAEGQGTYEQYF
TRBJ1-4 | TRBV27 | - | - | TGTGCCAGCAGTTTAAGAGGAGCTCATGAAAAACTGTTTTTT | CASSLRGAHEKLFF
TRBJ1-1 | TRBV27 | TRBD1 | - | TGTGCCAGCAACACCAAGAGGGGACAGATGAACACTGAAGCTTTCTTT | CASNTKRGQMNTEAFF
TRBJ2-3 | TRBV18 | - | - | TGTGCCAGCTCACCACCGAGTGGGGGATATACCCCCACAGATACGCAGTATTTT | CASSPPSGGYTPTDTQYF
TRBJ2-1 | TRBV6-5 | - | - | TGTGCCAGCAGTCAACCATATCGGTACAATGAGCAGTTCTTC | CASSQPYRYNEQFF
TRBJ2-2 | TRBV28 | - | once | TGTGCCAGCAGGAAACCAATACACAGGGTCCGGGACACCGGGGAGCTGTTTTTT | CASRKPIHRVRDTGELFF
TRBJ2-7 | TRBV11-3 | - | - | TGTGCCAGCAGCCCCGGCGGGCAGCGACACTACGAGCAGTACTTC | CASSPGGQRHYEQYF
TRBJ2-1 | TRBV7-2 | TRBD2 | - | TGTGCCAGCAGTTTTAGCGGGATAGAGCAGTTCTTC | CASSFSGIEQFF
TRBJ2-7 | TRBV6-1 | - | - | TGTGCCAGCAGTGAAGGGAGGGGGGTATTACTAGACGAGCAGTACTTC | CASSEGRGVLLDEQYF
TRBJ2-1 | TRBV15 | TRBD1 | - | TGTGCCACCAGCAGAGGGGACAGCTCCTACAATGAGCAGTTCTTC | CATSRGDSSYNEQFF
TRBJ1-1 | TRBV19 | - | - | TGTGCCAGTAGTATCCGGGGGGACAACACTGAAGCTTTCTTT | CASSIRGDNTEAFF
TRBJ2-1 | TRBV28 | - | - | TGTGCCAGCAGTTTAGCGAGCAGTTACCGAAGGGAGCAGTTCTTC | CASSLASSYRREQFF
TRBJ2-7 | TRBV5-1 | - | - | TGCGCCAGCAGCTTTTACCGGGACTGGCCCTACGAGCAGTACTTC | CASSFYRDWPYEQYF
TRBJ2-1 | TRBV6-5 | - | - | TGTGCCAGCCGCGCAAACTCCTACAATGAGCAGTTCTTC | CASRANSYNEQFF
TRBJ1-4 | TRBV11-2 | - | once | TGTGCCAGCAGCTTAGCGGGGTCAACTAATGAAAAACTGTTTTTT | CASSLAGSTNEKLFF
TRBJ2-3 | TRBV7-9 | - | - | TGTGCCAGCAGCTCCGGGACGTATACGCAGTATTTT | CASSSGTYTQYF
TRBJ1-1 | TRBV11-2 | - | - | TGTGCCAGCAGCCCCCCGAGGGTTGGTGAAGCTTTCTTT | CASSPPRVGEAFF
TRBJ1-1 | TRBV11-2 | - | - | TGTGCCAGCAGCTTAAGAAAGGTGGTCCACACTGAAGCTTTCTTT | CASSLRKVVHTEAFF
TRBJ2-7 | TRBV9 | - | - | TGTGCCAGCAGCGTGGAAACGGGAGATTACGAGCAGTACTTC | CASSVETGDYEQYF
TRBJ2-3 | TRBV28 | TRBD2 | - | TGTGCCAGCAGTTTTGACGGACTAGTAGACACAGATACGCAGTATTTT | CASSFDGLVDTDTQYF
TRBJ2-7 | TRBV4-1 | TRBD2 | - | TGCGCCAGCAGAGGACTAGCGGACTACGAGCAGTACTTC | CASRGLADYEQYF
TRBJ1-3 | TRBV28 | - | - | TGTGCCAGCAGTTTAGCGGGGGGCACCTTCAACCCTCTCTCTGGAAACACCATATATTTT | CASSLAGGTFNPLSGNTIYF
TRBJ2-7 | TRBV5-4 | - | - | TGTGCCAGCAGGAACACAGACTACGAGCAGTACTTC | CASRNTDYEQYF
TRBJ2-5 | TRBV11-2 | - | - | TGTGCCAGCAGCTTTGGGCAGCCGAAACAAGAGACCCAGTACTTC | CASSFGQPKQETQYF
TRBJ1-1 | TRBV28 | - | - | TGTGCCAGCAGTGTATGGTCCGTGCCGCTGAACACTGAAGCTTTCTTT | CASSVWSVPLNTEAFF
TRBJ2-7 | TRBV11-3 | TRBD1 | - | TGTGCCAGCAGCTTAATTGGGGGGACAGGGCCGCGCTACGAGCAGTACTTC | CASSLIGGTGPRYEQYF
TRBJ2-1 | TRBV19 | TRBD2 | - | TGTGCCAGTAGTATAGATGAGACTAGCGGGAGATATGAGCAGTTCTTC | CASSIDETSGRYEQFF
TRBJ1-2 | TRBV30 | TRBD1 | - | TGTGCCTGGAGTCCCCACAGGGGGTATAACTATGGCTACACCTTC | CAWSPHRGYNYGYTF
TRBJ2-1 | TRBV7-3 | - | once | TGTGCCAGCAGCCGAGGATGGATACAGGGTGTCGCCTACAATGAGCAGTTCTTC | CASSRGWIQGVAYNEQFF
TRBJ2-3 | TRBV30 | - | - | TGTGCCTGGAGGACCTCCAACACAGATACGCAGTATTTT | CAWRTSNTDTQYF
TRBJ1-6 | TRBV6-1 | - | - | TGTGCCAGCTTCGGCGGGCCCAATTCACCCCTCCACTTT | CASFGGPNSPLHF
TRBJ2-6 | TRBV6-1 | - | - | TGTGCCAGCGGGGCTTCTGGGGCCAACGTCCTGACTTTC | CASGASGANVLTF
TRBJ1-4 | TRBV30 | TRBD1 | - | TGTGCCTGGAGATTAACAGGGGGCAAAGAAAAACTGTTTTTT | CAWRLTGGKEKLFF
TRBJ2-7 | TRBV13 | TRBD1 | - | TGTGCCAGCAGCCCACGGACAGGGTTACACGAGCAGTACTTC | CASSPRTGLHEQYF
TRBJ1-4 | TRBV19 | - | - | TGTGCCAGCAAAATCGGGGTTCCTAATGAAAAACTGTTTTTT | CASKIGVPNEKLFF
TRBJ2-2 | TRBV2 | - | - | TGTGCCAGCATTCCGGAAGACACCGGGGAGCTGTTTTTT | CASIPEDTGELFF
TRBJ1-2 | TRBV29-1 | TRBD1 | few | TGCAGCGTTGAAGATCGGGGACAGCAATATGGCTACACCTTC | CSVEDRGQQYGYTF
TRBJ2-7 | TRBV27 | - | - | TGTGCCAGCAGTCAGAGTCCGGGCCCTCGGGACGGGCGGGAGCAGTACTTC | CASSQSPGPRDGREQYF